This T cell receptor (beta chain) was observed in a study of cytomegalovirus exposure and HLA in healthy donors. Study outcomes and limitations: For most subjects, TCR beta sequences were reported to predict HLA-A and HLA-B alleles with accuracy. Being productive about 87% or about 30% of the time was typical of most TCR beta V segments in an earlier analysis.

The PCR had 60 Vbeta and 13 Jbeta primers. Profiling relied on immunoSEQ multiplex PCR, and the TCRdb table lists in-frame clones only, not all of them. The sample has more than 95,000 clones, roughly 80% seen once. The germline V gene has CDR1 SGHTA and CDR2 FQGTGA. The V and J ends lost 5 bases and 9 bases, in that order; junction bases with no gene match: 7. The CDR3 is 15 residues long. As concerns this clone: Its antigen is still unknown.

This rearrangement joins TRBV7-3 to TRBJ2-1; 13 positions match TRBD2. The sequence was collected from a woman between 40 and 55 years old in good health and CMV-seronegative. Sequenced sample: PBMCs. The CDR3 spells CASSRELAGGSEQFF. CDR3 bases: TGTGCCAGCAGCAGAGAACTAGCGGGAGGGAGTGAGCAGTTCTTC.